This T cell receptor (beta chain) originates from a study of Ad26.COV2.S vaccination and SARS-CoV-2 variants. Study-wide background: Ad26.COV2.S arm of COV1001 included the donor. Intramuscular Ad26.COV2.S at 5x10^10 or 1x10^11 viral particles.

The treatment denotes: approximately 18 received Ad26.COV2.S at low or high dose, single or two shots; a few received placebo; per-sample allocation not given. Each sample was drawn 63 days after the first injection (of vaccine or placebo). In Boston, an adult donor aged 18-55 years took part. The CDR3 spans 11 residues. The V end was cut by 5 bases, the J end by 4 bases, with 5 bases between. Germline assignment: CDR1 MNHEY and CDR2 SVGAGI. TCRdb keeps only in-frame clones here, not all; method: immunoSEQ multiplex PCR. The data show about 500,000 clones, 70% to 90% seen once. This receptor was identified in a person aged 18 to 65 who received the Ad26.COV2.S COVID-19 vaccine or a placebo. The source was peripheral blood, collected in a trial of Ad26.COV2.S vaccine versus placebo. The gene calls are TRBV6-5 and TRBJ2-5; no clear D gene. The CDR3 loop is CASSPPETQYF. CDR3 nucleotide sequence: TGTGCCAGCAGTCCGCCAGAGACCCAGTACTTC.